These 18 T cell receptor beta chains came from one sample sequenced in a study of radiation and T cells in renal cell carcinoma. The time point denotes: baseline pretreatment blood. Documented treatment: 15 Gy SBRT to primary tumor, nephrectomy 4 weeks later. Sequencing used immunoSEQ multiplex PCR; TCRdb keeps in-frame clones, though not all of them. Of approximately 94,000 clones in the sample, 70% to 85% were seen once. This material consisted of blood, taken from a patient whose treatment included radiotherapy and nephrectomy. The receptor set was obtained from a man between 60 and 75 years old with renal cell carcinoma.

The gene calls are TRBV4-1 and TRBJ1-1; unclear D gene. The germline V gene encodes CDR1 MGHRA and CDR2 YSYEKL. Trimming left V 4 bases short and J 4 bases short, with 10 bases between. This CDR3 spans 13 amino acids. The CDR3 bases are TGCGCCAGCAGCCTTGCGGTTATCACTGAAGCTTTCTTT. This translates into CASSLAVITEAFF.

This clone was counted once. The chain has TRBV19 and TRBJ2-1, with 7 bases matching TRBD2. The V and J ends lost 1 base and 4 bases, in that order; junction bases with no gene match: 13. Germline CDR1 reads LNHDA; CDR2 reads SQIVND (reference sequence). There are 18 residues in the CDR3. In DNA, the CDR3 is TGTGCCAGTAGTATAGTAGGGGTAGGGAGGGGACGGTACAATGAGCAGTTCTTC. Residues: CASSIVGVGRGRYNEQFF.

The chain couples TRBV2 to TRBJ1-2, with a possible D match to TRBD1 (6 bases). The CDR3 sequence is 14 residues long. V was shortened by 6 bases and J by 3 bases, with 14 bases between the two germline ends. CDR1 and CDR2 (germline): SNHLY, FYNNEI. Here the CDR3 reads CASRREGVDYGYTF. The CDR3 bases are TGTGCCAGCAGGAGGGAGGGGGTAGACTATGGCTACACCTTC.

The chain couples TRBV19 to TRBJ2-1, with TRBD1 matching over 11 bases. The ends lost 8 bases at V and 4 bases at J; junction bases unmatched: 7. There are 15 residues in the CDR3. CDR1 and CDR2 (germline): LNHDA, SQIVND (reference sequence). The CDR3 spells CASFGQGAIYNEQFF. The CDR3 bases are TGTGCCAGTTTTGGACAGGGGGCCATTTACAATGAGCAGTTCTTC.

The chain combines TRBV6-5 with TRBJ2-3, with TRBD2 identical over 9 bases. The germline V gene has CDR1 MNHEY and CDR2 SVGAGI. This CDR3 contains 15 residues. Losses at the gene ends were 4 bases for V and 2 bases for J; bases not matched to a gene: 4. For the CDR3, the DNA is TGTGCCAGCAGTTTAGCGGGAGACCCCACAGATACGCAGTATTTT. Translation: CASSLAGDPTDTQYF.

The rearrangement links TRBV28 to TRBJ1-1, with D possibly TRBD1 on 5 matching bases. The CDR3 covers 13 residues. The V end lost 5 bases, the J end lost 4 bases, and 11 bases lay between the germline ends. Germline V gene lookup returns CDR1 MDHEN and CDR2 SYDVKM. CDR3 bases: TGTGCCAGCAGTGGCCATGGGGGCACTGAAGCTTTCTTT. Amino acids: CASSGHGGTEAFF.

CDR3 DNA sequence: TGTGCCACCTCGATGGCCGGAGGAAACTCTGGAAACACCATATATTTT. It codes for CATSMAGGNSGNTIYF. J is TRBJ1-3 and V is TRBV19; D remains unclear. V dropped 10 bases and J dropped 0 bases, with 19 bases sitting between them. Germline-derived CDR1 and CDR2 are LNHDA and SQIVND (reference sequence). The CDR3 is 16 residues long.

The gene calls are TRBV2 and TRBJ2-5; TRBD2 aligns across 14 bases. Per the germline V gene, CDR1 is SNHLY and CDR2 is FYNNEI. V shed 9 bases, J shed 2 bases, and the junction held 2 bases outside the gene matches. This CDR3 contains 14 residues. In DNA form, the CDR3 reads TGTGCCAGTGGACTAGCGGGAGGACAAGAGACCCAGTACTTC. Translation gives CASGLAGGQETQYF.

V and J are TRBV5-1 and TRBJ2-1, with D tentatively TRBD1 (6 bases). This CDR3 comprises 17 residues. V lost 3 bases to trimming and J lost 8 bases, with 24 bases between them. CDR1 SGHRS and CDR2 YFSETQ come from the germline V gene. DNA of the CDR3: TGCGCCAGCAGCTCGAGACCCGGGACACCGATGTTGGATGAGCAGTTCTTC. It translates to CASSSRPGTPMLDEQFF.

The J gene is TRBJ1-2, the V gene TRBV19, with unresolved D. Germline values: CDR1 LNHDA, CDR2 SQIVND (reference sequence). This CDR3 region has 15 residues. Trimming cost V 3 bases and J 5 bases, with 16 bases left between them. The CDR3 coding sequence is TGTGCCAGTAGTATTCAGAACACCGATCGGTATGGCTACACCTTC. It is translated as CASSIQNTDRYGYTF.

This rearrangement joins TRBV2 to TRBJ1-5, with unresolved D. The CDR3 has 16 amino acids. Germline V lookup: CDR1 SNHLY, CDR2 FYNNEI. V lost 5 bases and J 0 bases, leaving 14 bases between the germline ends. The CDR3, as DNA: TGTGCCAGCAGTCCCTCCTTTACCAATAGCAATCAGCCCCAGCATTTT. It is translated as CASSPSFTNSNQPQHF. Supplemented by reference TRBV2 and TRBJ1-5, the full variable domain reads EPEVTQTPSHQVTQMGQEVILRCVPISNHLYFYWYRQILGQKVEFLVSFYNNEISEKSEIFDDQFSVERPDGSNFTLKIRSTKLEDSAMYFCASSPSFTNSNQPQHFGDGTRLSIL.

This clone was detected only a few times. V is TRBV4-1 and J is TRBJ2-2; D unclear. Between the trimmed V and J ends, which lost 1 base and 6 bases, there was a span of 6 bases. The CDR3 is made up of 13 amino acids. From germline, CDR1 is MGHRA and CDR2 YSYEKL. The CDR3 nucleotides read TGCGCCAGCAGCCAAGTGCCGCCCGGGGAGCTGTTTTTT. Its protein product is CASSQVPPGELFF.

V usage is TRBV6-5 and J usage is TRBJ2-1; 9 nucleotides line up with TRBD2. The germline V gene has CDR1 MNHEY and CDR2 SVGAGI. V shed 4 bases, J shed 7 bases, and the junction held 11 bases outside the gene matches. CDR3 length: 16 amino acids. The CDR3 spells CASSSVAGEVRNEQFF. In DNA form, the CDR3 reads TGTGCCAGCAGTTCCGTAGCGGGAGAAGTTAGGAATGAGCAGTTCTTC.

The chain joins TRBV19 to TRBJ2-1, with 8 bases fitting TRBD2. The V and J ends lost 3 bases and 15 bases, in that order; junction bases with no gene match: 7. Germline V lookup: CDR1 LNHDA, CDR2 SQIVND (reference sequence). The CDR3 contains 12 residues. The CDR3 region is CASSIWGLGLFF. CDR3 nucleotides: TGTGCCAGTAGTATTTGGGGACTAGGACTGTTCTTC.

This sequence joins TRBV10-2 and TRBJ2-3; 8 nucleotides agree with TRBD1. V lost 3 bases, J lost 3 bases, and 14 bases stayed unmatched. CDR1 and CDR2 (germline): WSHSY, SAAADI. This CDR3 contains 18 residues. CDR3 protein: CASSDPNFMDRATDTQYF. The CDR3 bases are TGCGCCAGCAGTGACCCCAATTTTATGGACAGGGCGACAGATACGCAGTATTTT.

This chain joins TRBV27 and TRBJ2-3; maybe TRBD2 (7 bases). Per the germline V gene, CDR1 is MNHEY and CDR2 is SMNVEV (reference sequence). The V gene lost 4 bases and the J gene lost 5 bases, with 13 bases spanning the gap. The CDR3 runs to 14 residues. For the CDR3, the DNA is TGTGCCAGCAGTTGGGGGGGGCCGAGAGATACGCAGTATTTT. Its translation is CASSWGGPRDTQYF.

Only a few counts were recorded for this clone. This chain uses TRBV2 with TRBJ2-3; D remains ambiguous. The germline V gene has CDR1 SNHLY and CDR2 FYNNEI. The CDR3 contains 16 residues. V dropped 2 bases and J dropped 4 bases, with 16 bases sitting between them. The CDR3 protein is CASSESVVGPADTQYF. DNA of the CDR3: TGTGCCAGCAGTGAATCAGTGGTTGGACCGGCAGATACGCAGTATTTT.

For this clone: The sample holds other DNA sequences that translate to the same CDR3. J is TRBJ1-1 and V is TRBV4-3, with unresolved D. With 6 bases removed from V and 0 bases from J, the gap between germline ends came to 8 bases. Per germline, CDR1 LGHNA and CDR2 YSLEER. The CDR3 is made up of 13 amino acids. The CDR3 DNA sequence: TGCGCCAGCAGAATTAACATGAACACTGAAGCTTTCTTT. The encoded protein is CASRINMNTEAFF.